These 22 T cell receptor beta chains share one sample of origin, sequenced in a study of beta chain features in type 1 diabetes. Of the isolated RNA, all was reverse transcribed, and so the sequenced material was expressed TCRB transcripts. Clones were read by immunoSEQ multiplex PCR, and TCRdb kept only the in-frame ones, dropping some. This sample has around 190,000 clones, with 10% to 15% found just once. Sequenced input: central memory CD4+ T cells from blood. These receptors were taken from a woman younger than 30 in good health.

The chain is built from TRBV7-2 and TRBJ2-3; 9 nucleotides agree with TRBD2. The ends lost 5 bases at V and 5 bases at J; junction bases unmatched: 8. Per germline, CDR1 SGHTA and CDR2 FQGNSA. The CDR3 loop spans 15 amino acids. This chain's CDR3 is CASSHSGRGLDTQYF. The CDR3 nucleotides read TGTGCCAGCAGCCATAGCGGGAGAGGATTAGATACGCAGTATTTT.

The chain joins TRBV28 to TRBJ2-3; D might be TRBD2 (6 bases). This CDR3 is 17 amino acids long. V was trimmed by 6 bases and J by 6 bases, leaving 25 bases between them. CDR1 and CDR2 (germline): MDHEN, SYDVKM. In DNA form, the CDR3 reads TGTGCCAGCAGCGACCCGCGGGGTAGCGGTGCCCTCGATACGCAGTATTTT. This encodes CASSDPRGSGALDTQYF.

This clone was seen only a few times. The chain combines TRBV19 with TRBJ2-3; 11 bases are shared with TRBD2. J lost 2 bases, V lost 8 bases, and 3 bases had no gene match. This CDR3 is 14 amino acids long. Germline V gene lookup returns CDR1 LNHDA and CDR2 SQIVND (reference sequence). The CDR3 here is CASGTSGPTDTQYF. CDR3 DNA sequence: TGTGCCAGTGGGACTAGCGGACCCACAGATACGCAGTATTTT.

The chain combines TRBV2 with TRBJ2-3; 9 bases are a match to TRBD1. The junction had 7 bases not matched to a gene; V was cut back by 6 bases and J by 3 bases. The CDR3 length is 15 residues. Germline loops: CDR1 SNHLY, CDR2 FYNNEI. CDR3 in DNA: TGTGCCAGCAGCCCGGGACAGGGCTGGACAGATACGCAGTATTTT. As protein: CASSPGQGWTDTQYF.

This clone has a handful of counts. The rearrangement uses TRBV28 and TRBJ2-7; 9 bases match TRBD1. The junction had 12 bases not matched to a gene; V was cut back by 6 bases and J by 6 bases. The germline gives CDR1 MDHEN, CDR2 SYDVKM. CDR3 size: 15 residues. CDR3 in DNA: TGTGCCAGCAGCGTCTGGGGGGACAGGGACCCCGAGCAGTACTTC. Protein product: CASSVWGDRDPEQYF.

This clone was seen a few times. The rearrangement uses TRBV9 and TRBJ2-5; tentatively, D is TRBD2 (5 bases). CDR3 length: 15 amino acids. Trimming took 0 bases from V and 2 from J, leaving 11 bases between them. The germline V gene has CDR1 SGDLS and CDR2 YYNGEE. The CDR3 DNA follows: TGTGCCAGCAGCGTAGGCAGCGGCCTACAAGAGACCCAGTACTTC. As protein: CASSVGSGLQETQYF.

This clone was counted only a few times. The chain links TRBV27 to TRBJ1-1; 8 nucleotides line up with TRBD1. The trim removed 5 bases at V and 0 bases at J, leaving 5 bases unmatched. Germline V gene sequence: CDR1 MNHEY, CDR2 SMNVEV (reference sequence). This CDR3 comprises 15 residues. CDR3 amino acids: CASSPRDRLNTEAFF. The CDR3 DNA follows: TGTGCCAGCAGTCCAAGGGACAGGTTGAACACTGAAGCTTTCTTT.

The chain couples TRBV30 to TRBJ1-1, with D unclear. This CDR3 region has 13 residues. Germline V gene sequence: CDR1 GTSNPN, CDR2 SVGIG (reference sequence). V dropped 5 bases and J dropped 0 bases, with 10 bases sitting between them. The CDR3 nucleotides read TGTGCCTGGCGTTCCGCGTTGAACACTGAAGCTTTCTTT. Its protein product is CAWRSALNTEAFF.

This clone turned up a few times. V and J are TRBV29-1 and TRBJ2-3; possibly TRBD2 for D (5 bases). CDR3 length: 14 residues. V lost 1 base and J 0 bases, leaving 8 bases between the germline ends. Germline assignment: CDR1 SQVTM and CDR2 ANQGSEA. CDR3 in DNA: TGCAGCGTTGAAGGTGGGAGAAGCACAGATACGCAGTATTTT. Encoded protein: CSVEGGRSTDTQYF.

The sample holds a few counts of this clone. The rearrangement uses TRBV7-2 and TRBJ2-5; perhaps TRBD2 as D (6 bases). The CDR3 sequence is 13 residues long. The germline V gene has CDR1 SGHTA and CDR2 FQGNSA. Trimming shortened V by 3 bases and J by 3 bases, and 8 bases separated the two germline ends. CDR3 in DNA: TGTGCCAGCAGCTTCCAGCGGGAAGAGACCCAGTACTTC. Protein sequence: CASSFQREETQYF.

CDR3 bases: TGTGCCAGCAGCGTTGGAGACAGGGTGGGTGGAGGCTACACCTTC. Protein: CASSVGDRVGGGYTF. V is TRBV9 and J is TRBJ1-2, with 7 bases lining up with TRBD1. Trimming took 2 bases from V and 8 from J; bases not matched to a gene: 12. Germline CDR1 SGDLS, CDR2 YYNGEE. This CDR3 is 15 amino acids long.

The rearrangement links TRBV27 to TRBJ1-5; 7 bases line up with TRBD1. J gave up 4 bases and V 6 bases, and 9 bases lay outside the gene matches. Germline assignment: CDR1 MNHEY and CDR2 SMNVEV (reference sequence). The CDR3 is 15 amino acids. CDR3 sequence: CASRRGTENNQPQHF. CDR3 DNA sequence: TGTGCCAGCAGACGCGGGACAGAGAATAATCAGCCCCAGCATTTT.

The chain has TRBV2 and TRBJ2-5, with 7 bases lining up with TRBD2. This CDR3 is built from 14 residues. The V gene end was trimmed by 6 bases and the J gene end by 7 bases; junction bases not matched to a gene: 11. Germline loops: CDR1 SNHLY, CDR2 FYNNEI. CDR3 in amino acids: CASRERGGGGTQYF. CDR3 in DNA: TGTGCCAGCAGGGAACGCGGGGGAGGCGGGACCCAGTACTTC. Using reference TRBV2 and TRBJ2-5 for the parts outside the CDR3, the full variable domain is EPEVTQTPSHQVTQMGQEVILRCVPISNHLYFYWYRQILGQKVEFLVSFYNNEISEKSEIFDDQFSVERPDGSNFTLKIRSTKLEDSAMYFCASRERGGGGTQYFGPGTRLLVL.

V gene TRBV5-1 combines with J gene TRBJ1-5, with 7 bases lining up with TRBD1. V lost 3 bases, J lost 4 bases, and 7 bases stayed unmatched. CDR1 and CDR2 from the germline V gene are SGHRS and YFSETQ. The CDR3 runs 15 residues. Written as DNA, the CDR3 is TGCGCCAGCAGCTGGGGGGCAGGGGGTAATCAGCCCCAGCATTTT. It is translated as CASSWGAGGNQPQHF.

There are a few counts of this clone. The chain recombines TRBV15 with TRBJ2-1, with 8 bases aligning to TRBD1. The CDR3 covers 16 residues. The trim removed 0 bases at V and 8 bases at J, leaving 9 bases unmatched. Germline V gene lookup returns CDR1 LNHNV and CDR2 YYDKDF (reference sequence). The CDR3 nucleotides read TGTGCCACCAGCAGAGATACAGGACAGGGCGACGATGAGCAGTTCTTC. As protein: CATSRDTGQGDDEQFF.

The V gene is TRBV2, the J gene TRBJ2-1; 15 bases are a match to TRBD2. In germline, CDR1 is SNHLY, CDR2 FYNNEI. The CDR3 has 13 residues. The V and J ends lost 6 bases and 15 bases, in that order; junction bases with no gene match: 6. This CDR3 is CASREGLAGGPFF. The DNA of the CDR3 is TGTGCCAGCAGGGAGGGACTAGCGGGAGGACCGTTCTTC.

This clone has a handful of counts. The CDR3 nucleotides are TGCGCCAGCAGCTTCCAGGGGGATCAAGAGACCCAGTACTTC. Translation: CASSFQGDQETQYF. The chain combines TRBV5-1 with TRBJ2-5, with 7 positions matching TRBD1. Trimming took 2 bases from V and 2 from J; bases not matched to a gene: 3. Germline CDR1 and CDR2: SGHRS and YFSETQ. The CDR3 length is 14 residues.

The chain couples TRBV5-1 to TRBJ2-1; perhaps TRBD2 as D (5 bases). Germline CDR1 reads SGHRS; CDR2 reads YFSETQ. There are 14 residues in the CDR3. The V end was cut by 5 bases, the J end by 5 bases, with 14 bases between. CDR3 residues: CASRSAEEHNEQFF. The CDR3 DNA is TGCGCCAGCAGGAGTGCGGAGGAACACAATGAGCAGTTCTTC.

The genes are TRBV30 and TRBJ1-1; D perhaps matches TRBD1 (5 bases). V lost 5 bases to trimming and J lost 9 bases, with 19 bases between them. Per germline, CDR1 GTSNPN and CDR2 SVGIG (reference sequence). This CDR3 is 13 amino acids long. The CDR3: CAWGGYKLSKAFF. As DNA, the CDR3 is TGTGCCTGGGGGGGGTACAAACTCTCAAAAGCTTTCTTT.

This clone came up a few times. Other DNA sequences of this sample code for an identical CDR3. The chain joins TRBV30 to TRBJ1-5, with D uncertain. This CDR3 comprises 13 residues. Trimming removed 5 bases at V and 0 bases at J, with 8 bases between. Germline CDR1 reads GTSNPN; CDR2 reads SVGIG (reference sequence). The CDR3 region has the DNA TGTGCCTGGGGGAGGGATAGCAATCAGCCCCAGCATTTT. Its translation is CAWGRDSNQPQHF.

This clone was recorded a few times. CDR3 in DNA: TGTGCCAGCAGCTTACAGCGGGAGGCCAATGAGCAGTTCTTC. It codes for CASSLQREANEQFF. The genes are TRBV7-9 and TRBJ2-1, with 9 nucleotides matching TRBD2. Per germline, CDR1 SEHNR and CDR2 FQNEAQ (reference sequence). With V trimmed by 2 bases and J by 6 bases, 2 bases remained unmatched. The CDR3 has 14 amino acids.

This chain joins TRBV4-3 and TRBJ2-2; 8 positions match TRBD2. Germline values: CDR1 LGHNA, CDR2 YSLEER. The CDR3 covers 16 residues. V trimming: 2 bases; J trimming: 1 base; junction bases outside the gene matches: 3. Here the CDR3 DNA reads TGCGCCAGCAGCCAAATGGGACTAGGGAACACCGGGGAGCTGTTTTTT. Amino acids: CASSQMGLGNTGELFF.